These T cell receptor beta chains were read from a single sample in a study of shared clonotypes between healthy human individuals. The repertoire was sequenced with immunoSEQ multiplex PCR; TCRdb's copy has only in-frame clones and lacks some. The sample comprises around 1.4 million clones, 97% to 99% of which are singletons, and roughly 0.36% rests with the top ten. Source material: naive CD4+ T cells sorted from blood. All receptors come from a man under 40 in good health. Both conserved end residues are part of each CDR3. A D gene is named only where the DNA matches it firmly. Size is omitted from some rows. Given values are once, few, many or a class for expanded clones.

NA,NA,TRBJ2-7,TRBV5-5,CASSLVPGTSYEQYF,TGTGCCAGCAGCTTGGTTCCAGGGACCTCCTACGAGCAGTACTTC
NA,NA,TRBJ1-2,TRBV9,CASSVVRGPVYGYTF,TGTGCCAGCAGCGTAGTGCGGGGCCCGGTGTATGGCTACACCTTC
NA,NA,TRBJ2-7,TRBV5-1,CASSLVPSRLSSYEQYF,TGCGCCAGCAGCTTGGTTCCCTCTAGACTATCCTCCTACGAGCAGTACTTC
NA,NA,TRBJ1-3,TRBV4-3,CASSQELTAGNTIYF,TGCGCCAGCAGCCAAGAACTGACTGCAGGAAACACCATATATTTT
NA,NA,TRBJ2-3,TRBV29-1,CSVEWGVWTDTQYF,TGCAGCGTTGAATGGGGGGTGTGGACAGATACGCAGTATTTT
TRBD2,NA,TRBJ2-1,TRBV9,CASSVSRTSGRNHNEQFF,TGTGCCAGCAGCGTGAGCCGGACTAGCGGGAGGAACCACAATGAGCAGTTCTTC
NA,NA,TRBJ2-3,TRBV29-1,CSVRWPTNRAGDTQYF,TGCAGCGTCAGATGGCCGACAAACAGGGCGGGAGATACGCAGTATTTT
TRBD1,NA,TRBJ2-5,TRBV18,CASSPNRGPGETQYF,TGTGCCAGCTCCCCGAACAGGGGGCCGGGGGAGACCCAGTACTTC
TRBD2,NA,TRBJ2-1,TRBV19,CASTPRGGTYNEQFF,TGTGCCAGTACCCCCCGCGGGGGTACCTACAATGAGCAGTTCTTC
TRBD1,NA,TRBJ1-5,TRBV5-1,CASSAGQAQPQHF,TGCGCCAGCAGCGCAGGACAGGCTCAGCCCCAGCATTTT
NA,NA,TRBJ2-1,TRBV6-5,CASSYTLLTYNEQFF,TGTGCCAGCAGTTACACACTTCTTACCTACAATGAGCAGTTCTTC
TRBD2,NA,TRBJ2-3,TRBV5-1,CASSRQLLAGGTTDTQYF,TGCGCCAGCAGCCGCCAACTTCTAGCGGGAGGGACCACAGATACGCAGTATTTT
TRBD1,NA,TRBJ1-2,TRBV15,CATSTRTGTNYGYTF,TGTGCCACCAGCACCCGGACAGGGACTAACTATGGCTACACCTTC
TRBD1,NA,TRBJ2-3,TRBV6-1,CASSAYGQGETDTQYF,TGTGCCAGCAGTGCCTACGGACAGGGCGAAACAGATACGCAGTATTTT
NA,NA,TRBJ1-2,TRBV29-1,CSVEKGHGYTF,TGCAGCGTTGAAAAGGGGCATGGCTACACCTTC
NA,NA,TRBJ1-1,TRBV7-2,CASSLMGVQTEAFF,TGTGCCAGCAGCCTCATGGGGGTTCAGACTGAAGCTTTCTTT
NA,NA,TRBJ2-5,TRBV18,CASSPGYQETQYF,TGTGCCAGCTCACCTGGGTACCAAGAGACCCAGTACTTC
TRBD2,NA,TRBJ2-1,TRBV2,CASSAEREGYVQFF,TGTGCCAGCAGTGCTGAGCGGGAAGGATATGTGCAGTTCTTC
NA,NA,TRBJ2-1,TRBV7-9,CASSLGPGAGEQFF,TGTGCCAGCAGCTTGGGGCCAGGGGCGGGTGAGCAGTTCTTC
NA,NA,TRBJ1-1,TRBV4-1,CASSGREGAFF,TGCGCCAGCAGTGGCAGGGAGGGAGCTTTCTTT
TRBD1,NA,TRBJ1-1,TRBV12-5,CASVAGTGHTEAFF,TGTGCTAGTGTCGCCGGGACAGGGCACACTGAAGCTTTCTTT
NA,NA,TRBJ1-2,TRBV4-3,CASNRTPNYGYTF,TGCGCCAGCAACCGGACACCCAACTATGGCTACACCTTC
TRBD1,NA,TRBJ2-1,TRBV6-1,CASSGDSNSYNEQFF,TGTGCCAGCAGTGGGGACAGTAACTCCTACAATGAGCAGTTCTTC
NA,NA,TRBJ2-1,TRBV2,CASMVDPSAEQFF,TGTGCCAGCATGGTGGATCCCTCAGCTGAGCAGTTCTTC
NA,NA,TRBJ1-1,TRBV5-1,CASSQQASGGYTEAFF,TGCGCCAGCAGCCAGCAGGCCTCTGGAGGGTACACTGAAGCTTTCTTT
NA,NA,TRBJ2-7,TRBV5-1,CASSLEGLTYEQYF,TGCGCCAGCAGCTTGGAGGGACTTACCTACGAGCAGTACTTC
NA,NA,TRBJ1-1,TRBV4-1,CASSREGPNTEAFF,TGCGCCAGCAGCCGAGAAGGCCCTAACACTGAAGCTTTCTTT
NA,NA,TRBJ2-1,TRBV2,CANGASIYEQFF,TGTGCTAACGGGGCTAGTATCTATGAGCAGTTCTTC
NA,once,TRBJ2-1,TRBV30,CAWRDSNEQFF,TGTGCCTGGAGGGACAGCAATGAGCAGTTCTTC
NA,NA,TRBJ1-2,TRBV7-9,CASSSDRTLPYGYTF,TGTGCCAGCAGCTCCGACAGGACCCTACCCTATGGCTACACCTTC
NA,NA,TRBJ2-2,TRBV10-1,CASMGAGGELFF,TGCGCCAGCATGGGCGCGGGGGGGGAGCTGTTTTTT
TRBD1,NA,TRBJ2-7,TRBV11-2,CASSTSGTGTYEQYF,TGTGCCAGCAGCACCTCCGGGACAGGAACTTACGAGCAGTACTTC
NA,once,TRBJ2-2,TRBV28,CASSLRGHPTGELFF,TGTGCCAGCAGTTTAAGAGGACATCCCACCGGGGAGCTGTTTTTT
TRBD2,NA,TRBJ2-5,TRBV6-1,CASGGLAQETQYF,TGTGCCAGCGGGGGACTAGCGCAAGAGACCCAGTACTTC
NA,NA,TRBJ2-7,TRBV2,CASSEVASSSYEQYF,TGTGCCAGCAGTGAAGTAGCGTCGAGCTCCTACGAGCAGTACTTC
NA,NA,TRBJ1-5,TRBV6-1,CASRETGGGYQPQHF,TGTGCCAGCAGGGAAACAGGCGGAGGATATCAGCCCCAGCATTTT
TRBD1,NA,TRBJ2-7,TRBV2,CASSEDRGLDEQYF,TGTGCCAGCAGTGAAGACAGGGGGCTTGACGAGCAGTACTTC
TRBD2,once,TRBJ2-1,TRBV9,CASSVVSWGGSEQFF,TGTGCCAGCAGCGTAGTGTCCTGGGGAGGGAGTGAGCAGTTCTTC
TRBD1,NA,TRBJ2-2,TRBV19,CASSMVPRQIADRVNTGELFF,TGTGCCAGTAGTATGGTCCCTCGACAGATCGCCGACAGGGTGAACACCGGGGAGCTGTTTTTT
NA,NA,TRBJ2-3,TRBV11-2,CASSLDWSADTQYF,TGTGCCAGCAGCTTAGATTGGTCGGCAGATACGCAGTATTTT
TRBD1,once,TRBJ1-4,TRBV2,CASSTRGTGFRPNEKLFF,TGTGCCAGCAGTACCCGCGGGACAGGGTTTCGACCTAATGAAAAACTGTTTTTT
TRBD2,NA,TRBJ2-1,TRBV11-2,CASTFLAGLYNEQFF,TGTGCCAGCACCTTTCTAGCGGGGCTCTACAATGAGCAGTTCTTC
TRBD1,NA,TRBJ2-7,TRBV9,CASSVAGQSYEQYF,TGTGCCAGCAGCGTAGCGGGACAGTCCTACGAGCAGTACTTC
TRBD2,NA,TRBJ2-3,TRBV7-9,CASSLASGRVGGADTQYF,TGTGCCAGCAGCTTAGCTAGCGGGAGAGTCGGTGGCGCAGATACGCAGTATTTT
NA,NA,TRBJ2-3,TRBV2,CASSAYGADTQYF,TGTGCCAGCAGTGCCTACGGGGCAGATACGCAGTATTTT
NA,NA,TRBJ1-2,TRBV5-1,CASSLAGGYTF,TGCGCCAGCAGCTTGGCCGGCGGCTACACCTTC
TRBD2,NA,TRBJ2-3,TRBV5-1,CASSAGTSGSTDTQYF,TGCGCCAGCAGCGCCGGGACTAGCGGGAGCACAGATACGCAGTATTTT
TRBD2,once,TRBJ2-3,TRBV7-8,CASSPRRGASTDTQYF,TGTGCCAGCAGCCCCAGGCGGGGGGCCAGTACAGATACGCAGTATTTT
TRBD1,NA,TRBJ1-1,TRBV5-1,CASSLQGAGWRMNTEAFF,TGCGCCAGCAGCTTACAGGGGGCAGGGTGGCGGATGAACACTGAAGCTTTCTTT
TRBD2,once,TRBJ2-3,TRBV5-1,CASSLSASGSVTDTQYF,TGCGCCAGCAGCTTGTCTGCTAGCGGGAGTGTTACAGATACGCAGTATTTT
TRBD2,NA,TRBJ2-5,TRBV11-2,CASSLPGLVGRGAQYF,TGTGCCAGCAGCCTACCGGGACTAGTGGGGCGGGGGGCCCAGTACTTC
TRBD1,NA,TRBJ2-7,TRBV28,CASSSTGTGSYEQYF,TGTGCCAGCAGTTCCACCGGGACAGGATCCTACGAGCAGTACTTC